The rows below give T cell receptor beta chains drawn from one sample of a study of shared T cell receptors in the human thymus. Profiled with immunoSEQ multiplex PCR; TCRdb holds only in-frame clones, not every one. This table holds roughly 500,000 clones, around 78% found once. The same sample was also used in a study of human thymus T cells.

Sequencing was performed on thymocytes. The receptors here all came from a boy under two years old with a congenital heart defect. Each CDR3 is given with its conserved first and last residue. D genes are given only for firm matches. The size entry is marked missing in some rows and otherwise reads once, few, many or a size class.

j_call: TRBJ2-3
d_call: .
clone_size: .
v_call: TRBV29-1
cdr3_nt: TGCAGCGTTGAAGACCCCTGGAGCAGTGGAACGCAGTATTTT
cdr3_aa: CSVEDPWSSGTQYF

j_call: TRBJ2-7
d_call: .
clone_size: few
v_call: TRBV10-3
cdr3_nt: TGTGCCATCAGGGCCGGCGGACAGGCCCTAAGGGACTCTTCCTACGAGCAGTACTTC
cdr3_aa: CAIRAGGQALRDSSYEQYF

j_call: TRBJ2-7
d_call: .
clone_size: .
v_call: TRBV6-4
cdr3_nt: TGTGCCAGCAGTGACTCGACTTACGAGCAGTACTTC
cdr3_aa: CASSDSTYEQYF

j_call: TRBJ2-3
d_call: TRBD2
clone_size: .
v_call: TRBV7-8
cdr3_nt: TGTGCCAGCAGCCTCCCCGGACTAGCGGAAACCAACACAGATACGCAGTATTTT
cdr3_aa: CASSLPGLAETNTDTQYF

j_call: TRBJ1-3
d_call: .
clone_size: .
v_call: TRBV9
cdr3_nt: TGTGCCAGCAGCGTAGGTCGAGCAGGGGTTACCCCTAGCTCTGGAAACACCATATATTTT
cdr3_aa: CASSVGRAGVTPSSGNTIYF

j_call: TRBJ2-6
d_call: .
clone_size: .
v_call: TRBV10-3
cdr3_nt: TGTGCCGGCGGGACGGCGACCCACCTCTCTGGGGCCAACGTCCTGACTTTC
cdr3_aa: CAGGTATHLSGANVLTF

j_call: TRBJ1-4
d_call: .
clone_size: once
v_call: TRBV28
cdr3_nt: TGTGCCAGCAGTGTCCACAGGTTATCTAATGAAAAACTGTTTTTT
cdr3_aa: CASSVHRLSNEKLFF

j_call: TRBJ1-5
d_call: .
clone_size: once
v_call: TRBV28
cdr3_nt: TGTGCCAGCACCTCCCGGGACATTCCCCTGAGCAATCAGCCCCAGCATTTT
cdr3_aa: CASTSRDIPLSNQPQHF

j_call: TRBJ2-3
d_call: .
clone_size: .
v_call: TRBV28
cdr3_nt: TGTGCCAGTGGCGGCCCTAGCACAGATACGCAGTATTTT
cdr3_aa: CASGGPSTDTQYF

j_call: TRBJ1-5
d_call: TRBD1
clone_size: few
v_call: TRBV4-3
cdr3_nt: TGCGCCAGCAGCCAAGGGACAGGAAGCAATCAGCCCCAGCATTTT
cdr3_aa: CASSQGTGSNQPQHF

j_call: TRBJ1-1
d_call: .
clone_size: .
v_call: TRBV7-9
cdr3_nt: TGTGCCAGCAGCTTATCAGGGTGGGCTTTCTTT
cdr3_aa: CASSLSGWAFF

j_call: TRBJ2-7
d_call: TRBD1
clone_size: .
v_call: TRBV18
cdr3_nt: TGTGCCAGCTCACCACCCCGGGACAGGGGCCACGAGCAGTACTTC
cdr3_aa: CASSPPRDRGHEQYF

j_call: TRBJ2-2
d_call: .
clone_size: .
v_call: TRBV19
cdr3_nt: TGTGCCAGTAGTCCGGCGGGATGGCATTACGGGGAGCTGTTTTTT
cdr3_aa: CASSPAGWHYGELFF

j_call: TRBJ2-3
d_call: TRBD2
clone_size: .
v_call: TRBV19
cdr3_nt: TGTGCCAGTAGTAAACTAGCGGGAGCTAGCACAGATACGCAGTATTTT
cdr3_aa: CASSKLAGASTDTQYF

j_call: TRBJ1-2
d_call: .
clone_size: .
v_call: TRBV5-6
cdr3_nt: TGTGCCAGCAGCTTGGAGGGAGGCTTTGGCTATGGCTACACCTTC
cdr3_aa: CASSLEGGFGYGYTF

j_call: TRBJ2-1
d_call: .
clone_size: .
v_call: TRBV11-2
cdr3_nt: TGTGCCAGCAGCTTAGTAGCCATGCGGCGGAATGAGCAGTTCTTC
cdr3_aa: CASSLVAMRRNEQFF

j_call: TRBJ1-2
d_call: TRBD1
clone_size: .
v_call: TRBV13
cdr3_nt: TGTGCCAGCAGCTTAGCCGCCCCTAGGGGGCTTGGCTACACCTTC
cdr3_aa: CASSLAAPRGLGYTF

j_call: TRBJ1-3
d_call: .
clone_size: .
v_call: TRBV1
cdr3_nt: TGCACCAGCAGCCCGGGGGACTGCTCTGGAAACACCATATATTTT
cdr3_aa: CTSSPGDCSGNTIYF

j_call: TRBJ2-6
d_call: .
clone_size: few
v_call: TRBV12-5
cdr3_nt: TGTGCTAGTGGTTGCCCACAGGGTCCCTCTGGGGCCAACGTCCTGACTTTC
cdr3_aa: CASGCPQGPSGANVLTF

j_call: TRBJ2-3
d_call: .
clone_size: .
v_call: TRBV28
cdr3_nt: TGTGCCAGCAGTTTGGTCCCGACTAGCACAGATACGCAGTATTTT
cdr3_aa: CASSLVPTSTDTQYF

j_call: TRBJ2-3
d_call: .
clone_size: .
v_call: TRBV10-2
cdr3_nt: TGCGCCAGCAGAGGAGAAGATACGCAGTATTTT
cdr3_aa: CASRGEDTQYF

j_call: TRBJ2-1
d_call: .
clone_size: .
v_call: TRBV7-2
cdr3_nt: TGTGCCAGCAGCTCATCCCGGGGAGGAGGTGAGCAGTTCTTC
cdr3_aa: CASSSSRGGGEQFF

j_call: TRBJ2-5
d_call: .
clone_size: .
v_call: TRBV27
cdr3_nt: TGTGCCAGCAGCAAGACCGGGTCTAACCCTGGAAAGACCCAGTACTTC
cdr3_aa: CASSKTGSNPGKTQYF

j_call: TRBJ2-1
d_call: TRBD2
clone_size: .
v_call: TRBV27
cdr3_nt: TGTGCCAGCAGTTCCCGACTAGCGGGGATGGATGATGAGCAGTTCTTC
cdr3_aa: CASSSRLAGMDDEQFF